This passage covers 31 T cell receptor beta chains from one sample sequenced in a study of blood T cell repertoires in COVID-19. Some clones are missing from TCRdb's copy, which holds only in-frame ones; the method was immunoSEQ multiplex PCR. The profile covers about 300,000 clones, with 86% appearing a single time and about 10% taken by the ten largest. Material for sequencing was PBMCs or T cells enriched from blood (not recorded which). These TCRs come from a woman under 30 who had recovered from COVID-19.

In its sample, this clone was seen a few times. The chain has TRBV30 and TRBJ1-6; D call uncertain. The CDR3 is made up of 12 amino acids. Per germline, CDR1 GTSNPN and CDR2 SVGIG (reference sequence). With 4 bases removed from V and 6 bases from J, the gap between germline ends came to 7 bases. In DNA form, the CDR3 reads TGTGCCTGGAATACCGGTAATTCACCCCTCCACTTT. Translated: CAWNTGNSPLHF.

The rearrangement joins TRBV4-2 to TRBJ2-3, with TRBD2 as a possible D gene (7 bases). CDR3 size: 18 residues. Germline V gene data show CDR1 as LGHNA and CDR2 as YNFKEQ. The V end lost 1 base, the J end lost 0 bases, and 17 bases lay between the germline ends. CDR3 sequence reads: CASSQGRGGAFSTDTQYF. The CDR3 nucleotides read TGTGCCAGCAGCCAAGGAAGGGGGGGGGCATTCAGCACAGATACGCAGTATTTT.

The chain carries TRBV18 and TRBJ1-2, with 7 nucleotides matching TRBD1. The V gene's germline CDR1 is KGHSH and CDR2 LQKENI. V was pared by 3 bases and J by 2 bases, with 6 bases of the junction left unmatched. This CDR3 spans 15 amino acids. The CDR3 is CASSPMTGPNYGYTF. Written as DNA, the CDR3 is TGTGCCAGCTCACCCATGACAGGGCCGAACTATGGCTACACCTTC.

CDR3 loop: CASSELRTGEYGYTF. The CDR3 DNA sequence: TGTGCCAGCAGTGAACTTCGGACAGGGGAGTATGGCTACACCTTC. This chain connects TRBV6-1 to TRBJ1-2, with TRBD1 matching over 9 bases. V was clipped by 2 bases and J by 5 bases; unmatched bases: 6. CDR1 and CDR2 (germline): MNHNS, SASEGT. CDR3 size: 15 residues.

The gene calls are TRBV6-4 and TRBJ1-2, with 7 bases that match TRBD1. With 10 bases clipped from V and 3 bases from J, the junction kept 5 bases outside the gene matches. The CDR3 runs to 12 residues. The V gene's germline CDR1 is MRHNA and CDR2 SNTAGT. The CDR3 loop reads CAINDRDYGYTF. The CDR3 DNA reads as TGTGCCATCAACGACAGGGACTATGGCTACACCTTC.

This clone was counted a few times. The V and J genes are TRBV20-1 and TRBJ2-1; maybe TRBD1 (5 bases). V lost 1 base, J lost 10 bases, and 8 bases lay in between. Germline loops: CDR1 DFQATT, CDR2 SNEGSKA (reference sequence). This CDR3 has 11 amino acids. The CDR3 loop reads CSARARGEQFF. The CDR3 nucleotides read TGCAGTGCTAGAGCAAGGGGCGAGCAGTTCTTC.

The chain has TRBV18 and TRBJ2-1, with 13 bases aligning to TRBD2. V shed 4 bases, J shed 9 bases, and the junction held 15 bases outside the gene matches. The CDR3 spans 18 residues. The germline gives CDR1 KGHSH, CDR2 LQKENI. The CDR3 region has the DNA TGTGCCAGCTCACGGGGACAGGGACTAGCGGGAAACGACGGTGAGCAGTTCTTC. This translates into CASSRGQGLAGNDGEQFF.

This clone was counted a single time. The CDR3 here is CASSNHRGRGTEAFF. The CDR3 nucleotides read TGTGCCAGCAGCAATCACAGGGGCCGGGGCACTGAAGCTTTCTTT. The J gene is TRBJ1-1, the V gene TRBV7-9, with 7 nucleotides matching TRBD1. The junction had 10 bases not matched to a gene; V was cut back by 5 bases and J by 4 bases. The CDR3 length is 15 residues. Germline V gene sequence: CDR1 SEHNR, CDR2 FQNEAQ (reference sequence).

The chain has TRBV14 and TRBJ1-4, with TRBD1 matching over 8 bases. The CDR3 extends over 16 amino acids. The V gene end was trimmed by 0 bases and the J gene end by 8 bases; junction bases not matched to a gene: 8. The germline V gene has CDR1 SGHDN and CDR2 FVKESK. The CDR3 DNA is TGTGCCAGCAGCCAAGAGGTACAGGGGGTTTGGGAAAAACTGTTTTTT. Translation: CASSQEVQGVWEKLFF.

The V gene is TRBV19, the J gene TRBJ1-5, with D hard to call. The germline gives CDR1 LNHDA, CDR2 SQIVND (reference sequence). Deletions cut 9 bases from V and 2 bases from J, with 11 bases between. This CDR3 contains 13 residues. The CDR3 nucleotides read TGTGCCAGCAAGACTAGGGGCAATCAGCCCCAGCATTTT. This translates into CASKTRGNQPQHF.

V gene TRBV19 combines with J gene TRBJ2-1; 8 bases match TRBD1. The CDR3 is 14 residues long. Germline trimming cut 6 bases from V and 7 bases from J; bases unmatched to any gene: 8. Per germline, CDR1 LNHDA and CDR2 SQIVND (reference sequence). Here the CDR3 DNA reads TGTGCCAGTAGCATCCGGACAGGGCCTAATGAGCAGTTCTTC. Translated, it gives CASSIRTGPNEQFF.

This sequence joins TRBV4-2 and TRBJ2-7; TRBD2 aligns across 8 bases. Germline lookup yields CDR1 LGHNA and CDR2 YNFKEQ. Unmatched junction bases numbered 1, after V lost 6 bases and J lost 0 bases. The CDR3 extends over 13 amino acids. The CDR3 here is CASRGTSSYEQYF. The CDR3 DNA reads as TGTGCCAGCAGAGGGACTAGCTCCTACGAGCAGTACTTC.

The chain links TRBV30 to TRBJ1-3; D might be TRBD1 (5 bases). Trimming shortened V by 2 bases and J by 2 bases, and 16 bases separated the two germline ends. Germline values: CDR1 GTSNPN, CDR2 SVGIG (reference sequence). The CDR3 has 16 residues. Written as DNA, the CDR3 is TGTGCCTGGAGTAGTGGAGGGGTCTCGCCTGGAAACACCATATATTTT. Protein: CAWSSGGVSPGNTIYF.

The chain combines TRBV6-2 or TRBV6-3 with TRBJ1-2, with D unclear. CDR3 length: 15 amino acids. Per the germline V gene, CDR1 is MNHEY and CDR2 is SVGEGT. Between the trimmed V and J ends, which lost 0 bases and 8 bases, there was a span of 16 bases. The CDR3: CASSYSGTAVTGYTF. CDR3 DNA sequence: TGTGCCAGCAGTTACTCAGGCACGGCGGTTACAGGCTACACCTTC.

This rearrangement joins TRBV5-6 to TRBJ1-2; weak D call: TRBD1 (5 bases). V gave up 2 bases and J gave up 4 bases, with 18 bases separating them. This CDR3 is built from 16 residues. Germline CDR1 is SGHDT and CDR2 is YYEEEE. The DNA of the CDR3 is TGTGCCAGCAGCTTCATGGGCACAGAAGGGGCCTATGGCTACACCTTC. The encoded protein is CASSFMGTEGAYGYTF.

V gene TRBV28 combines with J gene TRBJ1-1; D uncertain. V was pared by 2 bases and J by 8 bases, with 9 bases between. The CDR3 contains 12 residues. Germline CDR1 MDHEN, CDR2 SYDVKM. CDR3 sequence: CASSLPEREAFF. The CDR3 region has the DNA TGTGCCAGCAGTTTACCGGAGAGGGAAGCTTTCTTT.

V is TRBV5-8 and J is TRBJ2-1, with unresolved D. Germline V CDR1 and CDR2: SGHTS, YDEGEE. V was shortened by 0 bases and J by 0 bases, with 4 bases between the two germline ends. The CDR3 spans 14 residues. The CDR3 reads CASSLVSSYNEQFF. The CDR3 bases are TGTGCCAGCAGCTTGGTTAGCTCCTACAATGAGCAGTTCTTC.

The chain's CDR3 is CASSDRGRARSEQYF. CDR3 DNA: TGTGCCAGCAGCGACAGGGGGAGGGCCCGAAGCGAGCAGTACTTC. The chain uses TRBV6-5 and TRBJ2-7; 9 bases agree with TRBD1. The germline V gene has CDR1 MNHEY and CDR2 SVGAGI. This CDR3 has 15 amino acids. J lost 6 bases, V lost 6 bases, and 12 bases had no gene match.

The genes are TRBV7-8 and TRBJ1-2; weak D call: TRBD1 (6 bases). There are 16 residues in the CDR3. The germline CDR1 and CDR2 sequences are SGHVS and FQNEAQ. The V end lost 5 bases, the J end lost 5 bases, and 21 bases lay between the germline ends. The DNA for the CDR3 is TGTGCCAGCAGCGTCGAGGCGGACTCAGGGGTTTATGGCTACACCTTC. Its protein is CASSVEADSGVYGYTF.

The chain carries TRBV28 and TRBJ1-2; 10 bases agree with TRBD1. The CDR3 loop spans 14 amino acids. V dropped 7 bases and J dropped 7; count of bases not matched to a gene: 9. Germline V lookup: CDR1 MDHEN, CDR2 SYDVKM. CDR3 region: CASTLTGGGLGYTF. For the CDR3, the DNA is TGTGCCAGCACCCTGACAGGGGGCGGGCTTGGCTACACCTTC.

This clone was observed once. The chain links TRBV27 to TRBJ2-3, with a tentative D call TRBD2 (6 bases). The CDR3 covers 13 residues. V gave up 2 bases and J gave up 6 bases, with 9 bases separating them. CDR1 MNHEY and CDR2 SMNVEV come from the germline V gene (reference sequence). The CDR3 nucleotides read TGTGCCAGCAGTTTAGGGCTAGCGGATACGCAGTATTTT. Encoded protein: CASSLGLADTQYF.

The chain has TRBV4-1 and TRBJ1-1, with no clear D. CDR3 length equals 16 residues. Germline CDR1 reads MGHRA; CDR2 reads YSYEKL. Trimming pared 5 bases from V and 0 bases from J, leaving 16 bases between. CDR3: CASSAAGGVLNTEAFF. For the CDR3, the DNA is TGCGCCAGCAGCGCTGCGGGCGGGGTCCTGAACACTGAAGCTTTCTTT.

The CDR3 region is CATSDQDRPAFF. CDR3 DNA sequence: TGTGCCACCAGTGATCAGGACAGGCCGGCTTTCTTT. The chain links TRBV24-1 to TRBJ1-1, with 7 bases aligning to TRBD1. CDR1 KGHDR and CDR2 SFDVKD come from the germline V gene. The CDR3 has 12 residues. V lost 3 bases to trimming and J lost 11 bases; unmatched junction nucleotides: 5.

The CDR3 loop is CAFKDRGSGFTEAFF. The CDR3 region has the DNA TGTGCCTTCAAGGACAGGGGCAGCGGTTTCACTGAAGCTTTCTTT. This chain uses TRBV30 with TRBJ1-1, with TRBD1 matching over 9 bases. Looked up from germline, CDR1 is GTSNPN and CDR2 is SVGIG (reference sequence). The CDR3 contains 15 residues. The V segment lost 7 bases and the J segment 4 bases; nucleotides outside the gene matches: 13.

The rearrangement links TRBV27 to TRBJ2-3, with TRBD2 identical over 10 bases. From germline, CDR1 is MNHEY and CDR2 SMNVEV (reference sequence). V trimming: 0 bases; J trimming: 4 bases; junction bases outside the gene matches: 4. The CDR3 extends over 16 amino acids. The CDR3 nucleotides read TGTGCCAGCAGTTTATCTAGCGGGAGGTGGGCAGATACGCAGTATTTT. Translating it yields CASSLSSGRWADTQYF.

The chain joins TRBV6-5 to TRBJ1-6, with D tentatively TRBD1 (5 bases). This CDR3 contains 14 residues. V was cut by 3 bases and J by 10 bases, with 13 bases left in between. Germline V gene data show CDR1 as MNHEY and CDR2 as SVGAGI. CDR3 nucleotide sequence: TGTGCCAGCAGTTATGGGACTACGGGGTCACCCCTCCACTTT. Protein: CASSYGTTGSPLHF.

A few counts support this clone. The CDR3 reads CSVGGNEKLFF. CDR3 DNA: TGCAGCGTTGGCGGTAATGAAAAACTGTTTTTT. The V and J genes are TRBV29-1 and TRBJ1-4; D gene ambiguous. Germline CDR1 SQVTM, CDR2 ANQGSEA. V was shortened by 4 bases and J by 4 bases, with 4 bases between the two germline ends. The CDR3 is made up of 11 amino acids.

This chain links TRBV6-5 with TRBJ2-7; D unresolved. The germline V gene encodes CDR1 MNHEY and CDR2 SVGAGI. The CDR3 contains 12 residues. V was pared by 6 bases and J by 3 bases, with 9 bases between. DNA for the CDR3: TGTGCCAGCAGGTACAGAGACTACGAGCAGTACTTC. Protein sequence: CASRYRDYEQYF.

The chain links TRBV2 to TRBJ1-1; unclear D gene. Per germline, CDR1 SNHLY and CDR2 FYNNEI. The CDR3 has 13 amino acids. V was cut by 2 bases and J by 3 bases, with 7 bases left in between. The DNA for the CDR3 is TGTGCCAGCAGTGAACTCACAGACACTGAAGCTTTCTTT. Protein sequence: CASSELTDTEAFF.

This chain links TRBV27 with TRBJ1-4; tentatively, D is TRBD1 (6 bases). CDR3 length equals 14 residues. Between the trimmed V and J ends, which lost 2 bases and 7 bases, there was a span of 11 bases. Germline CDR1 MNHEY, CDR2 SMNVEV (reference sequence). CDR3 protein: CASSLEQGGEKLFF. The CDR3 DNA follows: TGTGCCAGCAGTTTAGAACAGGGCGGTGAAAAACTGTTTTTT.

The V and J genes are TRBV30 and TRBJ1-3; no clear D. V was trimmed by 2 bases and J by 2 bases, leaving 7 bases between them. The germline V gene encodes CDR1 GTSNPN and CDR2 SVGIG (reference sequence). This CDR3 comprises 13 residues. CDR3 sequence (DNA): TGTGCCTGGAGTCAGAACACTGGAAACACCATATATTTT. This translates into CAWSQNTGNTIYF.